Sequencing of this T cell receptor beta chain was carried out in a study of T-cell reconstitution after alpha-beta-depleted transplantation in children. Germline CDR1 is SGHTA and CDR2 is FQGTGA. V gave up 2 bases and J gave up 6 bases, with 16 bases separating them. This CDR3 spans 16 amino acids. The TCRbeta library incorporated unique molecular identifiers. TCRdb ran MiXCR on the PCR reads and lists one entry per CDR3 protein. The sample shows around 600,000 distinct CDR3 sequences, 16% of them seen only once. The V gene is TRBV7-3, the J gene TRBJ2-2; D is possibly TRBD1 (7 bases). The TCR was taken from a human donor who donated a stem cell graft to a child with acute myeloid leukemia. The sample here was PBMCs from the stem cell graft donor, taken from the stem cell graft. CDR3 residues: CASSLRQGGVAGELFF. CDR3 coding DNA: TGTGCCAGCAGCTTACGACAGGGCGGGGTGGCCGGGGAGCTGTTTTTT.